Described below is a single T cell receptor (beta chain) sequence and its context. Its antigen is undetermined. This sample is part of a study of graft-versus-host responses after intestinal transplantation. Study context: As for transplant type, recipients had multivisceral, liver-intestinal, or isolated intestinal grafts. Anti-thymocyte globulin was used for induction in all recipients, who then took tacrolimus and steroids for about 3 years.

The method was immunoSEQ multiplex PCR; TCRdb's version includes in-frame clones alone and lacks a portion of them. The repertoire holds under 150,000 clones, with over 85% as singletons. The sequence came from a human donor who received an intestinal transplant. The input for sequencing was unstimulated CD4+ T cells sorted from spleen or lymph node cells, taken before intestinal transplant.

For the CDR3, the DNA is TGTGCCAGCAGACAAACCCCAGGATATGGCTACACCTTC. Residues: CASRQTPGYGYTF. The V and J genes are TRBV6-4 and TRBJ1-2; D gene ambiguous. The germline V gene encodes CDR1 MRHNA and CDR2 SNTAGT. The V end lost 6 bases, the J end lost 5 bases, and 13 bases lay between the germline ends. The CDR3 extends over 13 amino acids.